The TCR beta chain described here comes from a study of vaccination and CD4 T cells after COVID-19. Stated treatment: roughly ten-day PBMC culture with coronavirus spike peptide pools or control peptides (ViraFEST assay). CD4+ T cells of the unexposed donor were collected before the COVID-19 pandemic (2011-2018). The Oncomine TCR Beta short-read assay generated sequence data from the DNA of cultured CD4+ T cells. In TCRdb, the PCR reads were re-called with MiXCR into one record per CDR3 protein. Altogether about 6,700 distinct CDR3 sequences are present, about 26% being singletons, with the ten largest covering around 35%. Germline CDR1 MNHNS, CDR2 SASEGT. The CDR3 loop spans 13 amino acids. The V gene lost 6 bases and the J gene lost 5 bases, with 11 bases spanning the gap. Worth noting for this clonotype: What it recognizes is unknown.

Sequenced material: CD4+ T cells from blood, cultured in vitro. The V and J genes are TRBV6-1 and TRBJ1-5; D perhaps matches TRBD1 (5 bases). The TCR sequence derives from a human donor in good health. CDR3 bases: TGTGCCAGCAGCCGAGGGGAGGATCAGCCCCAGCATTTT. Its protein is CASSRGEDQPQHF.